These 15 T cell receptor beta chains were all obtained from the same sample, sequenced in a study of T cell responses to AZD1222 COVID-19 vaccine (dated by TCRdb to about 2021). Receptor libraries were prepared by the immunoSEQ multiplex PCR assay. The source is immuneACCESS, and TCRdb retained only in-frame sequences with V and J called. Part of the clones is not carried over; for the studies checked, unresolved V genes explain less than half of this, and the remainder is unexplained. Within this sample are 130,000 or so clones, with roughly 93% of them counted one time only. In total, the top ten clones hold 6.6% of the sample. Explained via the paper, the time point label denotes: baseline before first vaccination. The sample was peripheral blood, taken on day 0 of AZD1222 vaccination. These receptors came from an adult in good health.

The rearrangement links TRBV5-1 to TRBJ2-3; D unresolved. The germline V gene has CDR1 SGHRS and CDR2 YFSETQ. This CDR3 region has 16 residues. V was clipped by 2 bases and J by 4 bases, with 17 bases between them. CDR3 amino acids: CASSLEFGWSADTQYF. The CDR3 region has the DNA TGCGCCAGCAGCTTAGAATTTGGGTGGTCGGCAGATACGCAGTATTTT.

The chain is built from TRBV6-1 and TRBJ1-5; D is ambiguous. In germline, CDR1 is MNHNS, CDR2 SASEGT. V lost 1 base to trimming and J lost 1 base, with 8 bases between them. The CDR3 has 15 residues. The CDR3 DNA reads TGTGCCAGCAGTGAAGTCACCCGGAGCAATCAGCCCCAGCATTTT. Its protein product is CASSEVTRSNQPQHF.

The rearrangement links TRBV9 to TRBJ1-5, with D possibly TRBD1 on 5 matching bases. Between the trimmed V and J ends, which lost 4 bases and 1 base, there was a span of 12 bases. The V gene's germline CDR1 is SGDLS and CDR2 YYNGEE. This CDR3 comprises 15 residues. The DNA of the CDR3 is TGTGCCAGCAGCCTTGGGGGGGGAAGCAATCAGCCCCAGCATTTT. Protein product: CASSLGGGSNQPQHF.

The CDR3 DNA reads as TGTGCCACCAGTGATTGGAACACTGAAGCTTTCTTT. This sequence encodes CATSDWNTEAFF. This sequence joins TRBV24-1 and TRBJ1-1; the D is unclear. Trimming removed 2 bases from V and 1 base from J, with 1 base in between. Germline loops: CDR1 KGHDR, CDR2 SFDVKD. The CDR3 runs to 12 residues.

The chain recombines TRBV15 with TRBJ1-4; 9 bases are shared with TRBD1. This CDR3 contains 14 residues. J was trimmed by 5 bases and V by 5 bases; bases with no gene match: 3. Looked up from germline, CDR1 is LNHNV and CDR2 is YYDKDF (reference sequence). CDR3 coding DNA: TGTGCCACCAGCCGGGACAGGGCAAATGAAAAACTGTTTTTT. It is translated as CATSRDRANEKLFF.

This clone was observed a single time. The chain is built from TRBV28 and TRBJ1-2; 9 positions match TRBD1. The CDR3 totals 14 residues. Unmatched junction bases numbered 5, after V lost 2 bases and J lost 7 bases. Germline-derived CDR1 and CDR2 are MDHEN and SYDVKM. CDR3: CASSLRDRESGYTF. CDR3 coding DNA: TGTGCCAGCAGTTTACGGGACAGGGAAAGTGGCTACACCTTC.

This clone has only a few counts. V gene TRBV20-1 combines with J gene TRBJ1-1, with unresolved D. This CDR3 is built from 11 residues. The V end was cut by 6 bases, the J end by 7 bases, with 12 bases between. Germline assignment: CDR1 DFQATT and CDR2 SNEGSKA (reference sequence). As DNA, the CDR3 is TGCAGTGCCTCCCAACGGCTTGAAGCTTTCTTT. Its translation is CSASQRLEAFF.

This chain connects TRBV5-6 to TRBJ1-5; D gene uncertain. CDR1 and CDR2 from the germline V gene are SGHDT and YYEEEE. V lost 4 bases to trimming and J lost 2 bases, with 16 bases between them. There are 16 residues in the CDR3. CDR3 protein: CASSTRGLRGNQPQHF. The CDR3 DNA reads as TGTGCCAGCAGCACAAGAGGGCTTAGGGGCAATCAGCCCCAGCATTTT.

CDR3 amino acids: CASGSAGRSDSPLHF. CDR3 DNA sequence: TGTGCTAGTGGTTCCGCGGGGAGGTCGGATTCACCCCTCCACTTT. This chain links TRBV12-5 with TRBJ1-6; no reliable D call. Germline values: CDR1 LGHNT, CDR2 FRNRAP. The germline V and J ends were trimmed by 4 bases and 8 bases, with 15 bases remaining between them. CDR3 length: 15 residues.

This clone appeared once. The chain employs TRBV19 and TRBJ1-6; D ambiguous. Trimming removed 8 bases at V and 7 bases at J, with 15 bases between. The CDR3 runs to 14 residues. The V gene's germline CDR1 is LNHDA and CDR2 SQIVND (reference sequence). Here the CDR3 DNA reads TGTGCCAGTTCCTGGACGCTAGGAAATTCACCCCTCCACTTT. Amino acids: CASSWTLGNSPLHF.

This chain joins TRBV19 and TRBJ1-4; 7 nucleotides match TRBD1. Trimming cost V 6 bases and J 3 bases; bases outside gene matches: 7. CDR1 and CDR2 from the germline V gene are LNHDA and SQIVND (reference sequence). This CDR3 has 15 amino acids. The CDR3 DNA is TGTGCCAGTAGCCAGGGGGGCCAGCCTAATGAAAAACTGTTTTTT. It specifies CASSQGGQPNEKLFF.

V is TRBV19 and J is TRBJ2-1; TRBD2 agrees at 10 bases. V shed 6 bases, J shed 6 bases, and the junction held 8 bases outside the gene matches. This CDR3 contains 15 residues. Germline assignment: CDR1 LNHDA and CDR2 SQIVND (reference sequence). Written as DNA, the CDR3 is TGTGCCAGTAGACTACTAGCGGGAAGGGCCAATGAGCAGTTCTTC. Its protein is CASRLLAGRANEQFF. Full variable domain (outside the CDR3, taken from reference TRBV19 and TRBJ2-1): DGGITQSPKYLFRKEGQNVTLSCEQNLNHDAMYWYRQDPGQGLRLIYYSQIVNDFQKGDIAEGYSVSREKKESFPLTVTSAQKNPTAFYLCASRLLAGRANEQFFGPGTRLTVL.

V gene TRBV2 combines with J gene TRBJ2-5; 11 bases line up with TRBD2. Trimming at V came to 6 bases and at J to 5 bases, leaving 8 bases not matched to a gene. Germline V lookup: CDR1 SNHLY, CDR2 FYNNEI. The CDR3 runs 15 residues. As DNA, the CDR3 is TGTGCCAGCAGAATAGCGGGAGGGCCTTGGGAGACCCAGTACTTC. Translation: CASRIAGGPWETQYF.

The rearrangement joins TRBV5-5 to TRBJ1-4; D is undetermined. V was cut by 4 bases and J by 7 bases, with 14 bases left in between. There are 14 residues in the CDR3. Looked up from germline, CDR1 is SGHKS and CDR2 is YYEKEE (reference sequence). The CDR3 loop reads CASSPFLVGEKLFF. The CDR3 DNA reads TGTGCCAGCAGCCCATTTCTGGTGGGTGAAAAACTGTTTTTT.

This clone was observed once. This chain connects TRBV5-5 to TRBJ1-1; no firm D call. The CDR3 extends over 13 amino acids. V dropped 0 bases and J dropped 7 bases, with 10 bases sitting between them. From germline, CDR1 is SGHKS and CDR2 YYEKEE (reference sequence). CDR3 loop: CASSLVGISEAFF. The CDR3 DNA is TGTGCCAGCAGCTTGGTGGGTATTAGTGAAGCTTTCTTT.